The T cell receptor (beta chain) described here comes from a study of early T cells in non-severe SARS-CoV-2 infection. Study observations and caveats: Anti-spike CD8 responses were favored by VDJdb matching, which missed private and CD4 specificities.

This clonotype was seen at least ten times. What it binds is not known. Each cDNA molecule carried a unique molecular identifier. TCRdb itself ran the 5' RACE reads through MiXCR, one entry per CDR3 protein. The top ten clones hold approximately 5.5% of a sample with tens of thousands of distinct CDR3 sequences, around 7% of them seen once. This TCR derives from an adult who was a healthcare worker with PCR-confirmed SARS-CoV-2 infection or an uninfected control (not recorded which). Sequenced here: whole blood, sampled at baseline.

The CDR3 loop reads CAGRTSDSYEQYF. The CDR3 DNA reads as TGTGCCGGGCGGACATCAGACTCCTACGAGCAGTACTTC. V is TRBV30 and J is TRBJ2-7; perhaps TRBD1 as D (5 bases). This CDR3 has 13 residues. Trimming left V 8 bases short and J 0 bases short, with 14 bases between. From germline, CDR1 is GTSNPN and CDR2 SVGIG (reference sequence).